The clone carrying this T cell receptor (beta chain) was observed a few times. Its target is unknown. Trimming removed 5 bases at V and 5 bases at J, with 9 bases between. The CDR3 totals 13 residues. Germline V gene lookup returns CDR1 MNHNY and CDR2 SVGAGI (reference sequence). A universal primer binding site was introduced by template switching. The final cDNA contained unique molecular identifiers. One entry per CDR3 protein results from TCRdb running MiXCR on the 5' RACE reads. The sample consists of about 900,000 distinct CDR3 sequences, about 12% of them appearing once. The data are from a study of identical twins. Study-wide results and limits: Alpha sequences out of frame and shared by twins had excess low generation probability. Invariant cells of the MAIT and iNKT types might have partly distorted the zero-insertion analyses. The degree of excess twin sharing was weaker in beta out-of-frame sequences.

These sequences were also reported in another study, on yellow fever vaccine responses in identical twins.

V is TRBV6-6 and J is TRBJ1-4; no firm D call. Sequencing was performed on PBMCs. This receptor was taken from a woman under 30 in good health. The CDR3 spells CASSVRENEKLFF. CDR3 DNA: TGTGCCAGCAGTGTCCGGGAGAATGAAAAACTGTTTTTT.